The source of this T cell receptor (beta chain) is a study of blood T cell repertoires in COVID-19. Study overall: Samples of COVID-19 (acute and convalescent) were obtained from the United States, Italy and Spain. T cells, B-cell-depleted T cells, or PBMCs supplied cDNA or gDNA.

This CDR3 contains 18 residues. With 3 bases removed from V and 0 bases from J, the gap between germline ends came to 16 bases. From germline, CDR1 is SGDLS and CDR2 YYNGEE. Source study methods: Estimation of nucleated cell counts was performed using reference gene primer amplification. Produced via immunoSEQ multiplex PCR; TCRdb's table is partial and in-frame only. The V and J calls and the clone size are those of that table, but D and trimming were determined from the DNA. The table lists about 200,000 clones, 80% of them singletons. The chain joins TRBV9 to TRBJ1-6; no definite D call. What was sequenced was peripheral blood. The TCR sequence derives from a man aged 60-69 years with acute or convalescent COVID-19. The CDR3 protein is CASSDPVRGSSYNSPLHF. CDR3 nucleotide sequence: TGTGCCAGCAGCGACCCTGTTCGAGGGAGCTCCTATAATTCACCCCTCCACTTT.